The clone carrying this T cell receptor (beta chain) has at least ten counts. The data originate from a study of identical twins. The CDR3 extends over 15 amino acids. Germline CDR1 and CDR2: KGHDR and SFDVKD. Trimming took 3 bases from V and 4 from J, leaving 12 bases between them. TCRdb passed the 5' RACE reads through MiXCR, listing each CDR3 protein once. The sample yields 500,000 to 700,000 distinct CDR3 sequences, just over 7% seen once. These same data were also listed under a study on yellow fever vaccine responses in identical twins.

The receptor's source is a woman younger than 30 in good health. This rearrangement joins TRBV24-1 to TRBJ2-1, with D unclear. Sequenced input: PBMCs. CDR3 amino acids: CATSDRSQVYNEQFF. The CDR3 DNA follows: TGTGCCACCAGTGATCGGTCCCAAGTATACAATGAGCAGTTCTTC.